A single T cell receptor beta chain is shown here with its context. V lost 4 bases to trimming and J lost 0 bases; unmatched junction nucleotides: 3. The CDR3 spans 15 residues. Germline CDR1 and CDR2: MNHEY and SVGEGT. The record originates from a study of T cell responses to AZD1222 COVID-19 vaccine. Assay: immunoSEQ multiplex PCR; the TCRdb copy retains only in-frame clones and omits some. Of more than 100,000 clones in the sample, under 95% were seen once. This chain joins TRBV6-2 or TRBV6-3 and TRBJ1-1; TRBD1 matches at 9 bases. This receptor was taken from an adult who received the AZD1222 COVID-19 vaccine. The sequenced sample was peripheral blood, obtained 28 days after the second AZD1222 dose. In nucleotides, the CDR3 is TGTGCCAGCAGTTGGGGACAGGGAGTGAACACTGAAGCTTTCTTT. It codes for CASSWGQGVNTEAFF.